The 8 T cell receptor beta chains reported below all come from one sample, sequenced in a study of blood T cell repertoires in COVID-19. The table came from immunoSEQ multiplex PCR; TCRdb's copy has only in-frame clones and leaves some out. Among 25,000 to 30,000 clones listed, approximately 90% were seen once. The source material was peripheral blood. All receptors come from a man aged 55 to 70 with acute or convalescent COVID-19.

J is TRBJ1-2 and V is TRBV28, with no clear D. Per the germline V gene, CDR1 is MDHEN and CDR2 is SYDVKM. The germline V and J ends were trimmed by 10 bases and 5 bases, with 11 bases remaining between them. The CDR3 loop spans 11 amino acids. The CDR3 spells CAIGREYGYTF. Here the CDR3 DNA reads TGTGCCATCGGACGGGAATATGGCTACACCTTC.

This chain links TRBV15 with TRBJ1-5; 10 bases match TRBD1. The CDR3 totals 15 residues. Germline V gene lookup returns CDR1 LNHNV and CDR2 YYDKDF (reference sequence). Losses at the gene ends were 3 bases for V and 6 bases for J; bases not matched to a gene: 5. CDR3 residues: CATSRDRGVGQPQHF. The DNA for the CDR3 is TGTGCCACCAGCAGGGACAGGGGGGTTGGTCAGCCCCAGCATTTT.

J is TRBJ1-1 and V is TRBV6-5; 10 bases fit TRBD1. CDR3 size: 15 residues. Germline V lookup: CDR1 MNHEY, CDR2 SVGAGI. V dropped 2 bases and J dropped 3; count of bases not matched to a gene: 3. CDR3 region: CASSYGDRGDTEAFF. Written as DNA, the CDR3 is TGTGCCAGCAGTTACGGGGACAGGGGTGACACTGAAGCTTTCTTT.

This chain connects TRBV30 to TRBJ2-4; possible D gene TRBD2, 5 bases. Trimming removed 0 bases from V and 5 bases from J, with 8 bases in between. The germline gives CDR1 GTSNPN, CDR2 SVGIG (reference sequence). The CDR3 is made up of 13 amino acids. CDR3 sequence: CAWSVWGENIQYF. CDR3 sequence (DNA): TGTGCCTGGAGTGTGTGGGGAGAAAACATTCAGTACTTC.

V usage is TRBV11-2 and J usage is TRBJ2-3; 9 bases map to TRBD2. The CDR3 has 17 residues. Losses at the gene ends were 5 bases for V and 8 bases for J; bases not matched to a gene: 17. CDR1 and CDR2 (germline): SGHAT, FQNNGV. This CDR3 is CASSTDQAGGPIGTQYF. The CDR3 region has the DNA TGTGCCAGCAGCACCGACCAGGCGGGAGGGCCTATCGGTACGCAGTATTTT.

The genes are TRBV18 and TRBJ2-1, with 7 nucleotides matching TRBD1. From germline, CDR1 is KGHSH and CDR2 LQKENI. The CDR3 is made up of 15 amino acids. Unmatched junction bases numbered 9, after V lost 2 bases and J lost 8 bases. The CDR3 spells CASSPGQVDIYEQFF. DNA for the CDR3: TGTGCCAGCTCACCAGGACAGGTTGATATATATGAGCAGTTCTTC.

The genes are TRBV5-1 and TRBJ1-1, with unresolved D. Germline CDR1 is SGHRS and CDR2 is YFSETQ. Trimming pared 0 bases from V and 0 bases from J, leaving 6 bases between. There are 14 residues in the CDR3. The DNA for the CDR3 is TGCGCCAGCAGCTTGGGCAGATTGAACACTGAAGCTTTCTTT. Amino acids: CASSLGRLNTEAFF.

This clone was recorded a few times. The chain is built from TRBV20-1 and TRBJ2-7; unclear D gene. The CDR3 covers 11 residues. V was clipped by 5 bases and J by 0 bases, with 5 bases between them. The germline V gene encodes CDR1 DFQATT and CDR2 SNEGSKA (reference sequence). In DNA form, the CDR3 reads TGCAGTGCTTTTAGCTCCTACGAGCAGTACTTC. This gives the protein CSAFSSYEQYF.